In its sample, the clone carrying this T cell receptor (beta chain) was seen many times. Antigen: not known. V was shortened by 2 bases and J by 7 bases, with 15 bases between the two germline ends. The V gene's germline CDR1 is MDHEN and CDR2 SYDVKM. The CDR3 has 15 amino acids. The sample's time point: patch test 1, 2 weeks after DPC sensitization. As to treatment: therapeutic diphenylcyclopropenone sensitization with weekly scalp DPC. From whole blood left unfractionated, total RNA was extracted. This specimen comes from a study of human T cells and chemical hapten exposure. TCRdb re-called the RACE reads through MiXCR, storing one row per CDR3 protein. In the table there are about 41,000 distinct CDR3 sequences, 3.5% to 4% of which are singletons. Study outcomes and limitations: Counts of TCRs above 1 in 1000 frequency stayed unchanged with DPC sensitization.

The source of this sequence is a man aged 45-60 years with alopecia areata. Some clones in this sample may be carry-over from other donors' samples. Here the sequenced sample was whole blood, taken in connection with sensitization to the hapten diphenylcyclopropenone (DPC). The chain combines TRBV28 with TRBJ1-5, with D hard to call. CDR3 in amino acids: CASSLGQVAEQPQHF. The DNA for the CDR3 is TGTGCCAGCAGTTTAGGCCAGGTTGCTGAACAGCCCCAGCATTTT.